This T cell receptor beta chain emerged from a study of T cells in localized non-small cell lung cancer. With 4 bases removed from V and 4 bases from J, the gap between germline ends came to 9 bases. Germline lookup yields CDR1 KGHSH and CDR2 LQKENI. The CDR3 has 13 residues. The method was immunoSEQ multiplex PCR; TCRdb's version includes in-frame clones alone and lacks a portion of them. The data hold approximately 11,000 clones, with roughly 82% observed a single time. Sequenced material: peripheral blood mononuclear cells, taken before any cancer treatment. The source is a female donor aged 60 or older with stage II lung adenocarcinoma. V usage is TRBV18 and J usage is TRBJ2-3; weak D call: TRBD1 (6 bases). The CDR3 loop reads CASSLTGSDTQYF. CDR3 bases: TGTGCCAGCTCACTAACAGGGTCAGATACGCAGTATTTT.